Each of the 21 T cell receptor beta chains below was sequenced from the same sample in a study of a mutant IDH1 vaccine in newly diagnosed glioma. Profiling relied on immunoSEQ multiplex PCR, and the TCRdb table lists in-frame clones only, not all of them. The sample lists about 54,000 clones; less than 90% were seen once. The time point: week 35, safety follow-up. The content of each vaccine dose was 300 ug of mutant IDH1 20-mer peptide, and topical imiquimod accompanied it. Their cognate antigens are unknown. The starting material was PBMCs, obtained from a glioma patient whose treatment included an IDH1 peptide vaccine. These receptors were collected from a woman aged 18-29 years with glioma.

The rearrangement joins TRBV7-9 to TRBJ2-3; 8 nucleotides match TRBD2. V gave up 5 bases and J gave up 3 bases; unmatched junction bases: 7. The CDR3 has 15 residues. Looked up from germline, CDR1 is SEHNR and CDR2 is FQNEAQ (reference sequence). CDR3 residues: CASSPLAGKTDTQYF. The CDR3 coding sequence is TGTGCCAGCAGCCCTTTAGCGGGGAAGACAGATACGCAGTATTTT.

This sequence joins TRBV27 and TRBJ2-7, with TRBD1 matching over 10 bases. The junction had 7 bases not matched to a gene; V was cut back by 5 bases and J by 3 bases. Germline V gene sequence: CDR1 MNHEY, CDR2 SMNVEV (reference sequence). There are 15 residues in the CDR3. This CDR3 is CASSPSRDRGYEQYF. As DNA, the CDR3 is TGTGCCAGCAGTCCCTCGCGGGACAGGGGCTACGAGCAGTACTTC.

The CDR3 DNA sequence: TGTGCCAGTAGTATAGGAAACAGGGAGACAGATACGCAGTATTTT. This translates into CASSIGNRETDTQYF. The V call is TRBV19, the J call TRBJ2-3; possibly TRBD1 for D (6 bases). The CDR3 runs 15 residues. Between the trimmed V and J ends, which lost 1 base and 3 bases, there was a span of 11 bases. Germline-derived CDR1 and CDR2 are LNHDA and SQIVND (reference sequence).

The V gene is TRBV7-6, the J gene TRBJ2-2; D ambiguous. V gave up 1 base and J gave up 4 bases, with 13 bases separating them. The germline V gene encodes CDR1 SGHVS and CDR2 FNYEAQ. This CDR3 has 16 residues. CDR3: CASSLGALRGTGELFF. The CDR3, as DNA: TGTGCCAGCAGCTTAGGGGCTCTTCGTGGCACCGGGGAGCTGTTTTTT. The entire variable domain, with the rest obtained from reference TRBV7-6 and TRBJ2-2, is as follows: GAGVSQSPRYKVTKRGQDVALRCDPISGHVSLYWYRQALGQGPEFLTYFNYEAQQDKSGLPNDRFSAERPEGSISTLTIQRTEQRDSAMYRCASSLGALRGTGELFFGEGSRLTVL.

V is TRBV5-1 and J is TRBJ2-1, with D possibly matching TRBD1 (5 bases). The V and J ends lost 4 bases and 6 bases respectively, with 11 bases between them. In germline, CDR1 is SGHRS, CDR2 YFSETQ. The CDR3 is 13 amino acids. CDR3 amino acids: CASSPRGFNEQFF. In DNA, the CDR3 is TGCGCCAGCAGCCCTAGGGGTTTCAATGAGCAGTTCTTC.

The CDR3 region has the DNA TGTGCCATCAGTGAGGGACAGCCTTACGAGCAGTACTTC. Translated: CAISEGQPYEQYF. V gene TRBV10-3 combines with J gene TRBJ2-7, with a weak D call TRBD1 (6 bases). The germline gives CDR1 ENHRY, CDR2 SYGVKD. V was cut by 2 bases and J by 4 bases, with 9 bases left in between. The CDR3 is 13 amino acids.

This clone showed up just once. The chain joins TRBV29-1 to TRBJ2-1; 7 bases fit TRBD1. The CDR3 has 12 amino acids. CDR1 and CDR2 from the germline V gene are SQVTM and ANQGSEA. V lost 7 bases, J lost 9 bases, and 9 bases stayed unmatched. CDR3 protein: CSALQGTPEQFF. The DNA for the CDR3 is TGCAGCGCCCTACAGGGGACCCCTGAGCAGTTCTTC.

Remarks on this clone: At one boundary the junction diverges from the germline segment, which might be a read error. The V and J genes are TRBV5-1 and TRBJ2-7; no firm D call. The CDR3 covers 14 residues. The germline V gene has CDR1 SGHRS and CDR2 YFSETQ. The chain's CDR3 is CASSADGSPYGQYF. In nucleotides, the CDR3 is TGCGCCAGCAGCGCAGACGGCTCCCCCTACGGGCAGTACTTC. Full variable domain (remainder filled in from reference TRBV5-1 and TRBJ2-7): KAGVTQTPRYLIKTRGQQVTLSCSPISGHRSVSWYQQTPGQGLQFLFEYFSETQRNKGNFPGRFSGRQFSNSRSEMNVSTLELGDSALYLCASSADGSPYGQYFGPGTRLTVT.

The V gene is TRBV6-5, the J gene TRBJ1-2; 12 positions agree with TRBD1. Germline CDR1 MNHEY, CDR2 SVGAGI. This CDR3 comprises 16 residues. V was clipped by 3 bases and J by 4 bases; unmatched bases: 6. The CDR3 spells CASSYRDRGPGYGYTF. The CDR3 DNA follows: TGTGCCAGCAGTTATAGGGACAGGGGGCCGGGCTATGGCTACACCTTC.

The rearrangement joins TRBV5-4 to TRBJ2-7; D is undetermined. V lost 4 bases and J 7 bases, leaving 12 bases between the germline ends. CDR1 and CDR2 (germline): SGHNT, YYREEE (reference sequence). The length of the CDR3 is 12 residues. The CDR3, as DNA: TGTGCCAGCAGCCGCGACGGGCTGGAGCAGTACTTC. Protein sequence: CASSRDGLEQYF.

This clone was observed a handful of times. The chain carries TRBV14 and TRBJ1-4; unclear D gene. Deletions cut 2 bases from V and 9 bases from J, with 16 bases between. The CDR3 totals 15 residues. Germline loops: CDR1 SGHDN, CDR2 FVKESK. CDR3 amino acids: CASSQLDGAMQKLFF. CDR3 DNA: TGTGCCAGCAGCCAATTGGACGGAGCCATGCAAAAACTGTTTTTT.

The chain uses TRBV5-1 and TRBJ2-7; D is undetermined. Per germline, CDR1 SGHRS and CDR2 YFSETQ. The V and J ends lost 1 base and 1 base respectively, with 9 bases between them. This CDR3 has 14 residues. The DNA of the CDR3 is TGCGCCAGCAGCTTGATGCGCGAATCCTACGAGCAGTACTTC. It is translated as CASSLMRESYEQYF.

This chain uses TRBV4-2 with TRBJ2-1; TRBD2 agrees at 9 bases. Trimming at V came to 1 base and at J to 10 bases, leaving 8 bases not matched to a gene. Germline CDR1 is LGHNA and CDR2 is YNFKEQ. The CDR3 is 15 residues long. The CDR3 coding sequence is TGTGCCAGCAGCCAAGTCGGCGGGAGGGCGGTAGAGCAGTTCTTC. Translated: CASSQVGGRAVEQFF.

The rearrangement uses TRBV5-1 and TRBJ1-1; a possible D gene is TRBD1 (6 bases). The CDR3 extends over 17 amino acids. The germline V gene encodes CDR1 SGHRS and CDR2 YFSETQ. Trimming shortened V by 4 bases and J by 3 bases, and 22 bases separated the two germline ends. The CDR3 bases are TGCGCCAGCAGCAGTGGACAGCCGTTACTTAGGCACACTGAAGCTTTCTTT. Translation: CASSSGQPLLRHTEAFF. Full variable domain (missing parts from reference TRBV5-1 and TRBJ1-1): KAGVTQTPRYLIKTRGQQVTLSCSPISGHRSVSWYQQTPGQGLQFLFEYFSETQRNKGNFPGRFSGRQFSNSRSEMNVSTLELGDSALYLCASSSGQPLLRHTEAFFGQGTRLTVV.

The gene calls are TRBV19 and TRBJ1-1; 9 bases fit TRBD1. CDR3 length equals 17 residues. The trim removed 7 bases at V and 0 bases at J, leaving 12 bases unmatched. Germline V gene sequence: CDR1 LNHDA, CDR2 SQIVND (reference sequence). The CDR3 region has the DNA TGTGCCAGTATCCCGGACAGGGGCCTACCCATGAACACTGAAGCTTTCTTT. Its translation is CASIPDRGLPMNTEAFF. Supplemented by reference TRBV19 and TRBJ1-1, the full variable domain reads DGGITQSPKYLFRKEGQNVTLSCEQNLNHDAMYWYRQDPGQGLRLIYYSQIVNDFQKGDIAEGYSVSREKKESFPLTVTSAQKNPTAFYLCASIPDRGLPMNTEAFFGQGTRLTVV.

The V call is TRBV2, the J call TRBJ2-3; the D gene is possibly TRBD1 (6 bases). Germline V gives CDR1 SNHLY, CDR2 FYNNEI. Trimming removed 8 bases at V and 0 bases at J, with 15 bases between. The CDR3 is 15 residues long. The DNA of the CDR3 is TGTGCCAGCCTTCCCGGGACAACTAGCACAGATACGCAGTATTTT. It encodes CASLPGTTSTDTQYF.

The chain recombines TRBV25-1 with TRBJ2-7; TRBD1 is a possible D gene (5 bases). Looked up from germline, CDR1 is MGHDK and CDR2 is SYGVNS. Trimming removed 4 bases at V and 0 bases at J, with 19 bases between. This CDR3 comprises 17 residues. The CDR3 DNA follows: TGTGCCAGCAGTGGTACCCTTACAGGATACACCTCCTACGAGCAGTACTTC. Residues: CASSGTLTGYTSYEQYF.

The rearrangement joins TRBV19 to TRBJ1-4; a weak D match, TRBD1 (5 bases). Germline V gene data show CDR1 as LNHDA and CDR2 as SQIVND (reference sequence). Trimming took off 6 bases at V and 4 bases at J, with 12 bases between the two ends. The length of the CDR3 is 14 residues. The CDR3 reads CASREAGGNEKLFF. In DNA, the CDR3 is TGTGCCAGTAGAGAGGCGGGGGGTAATGAAAAACTGTTTTTT.

The rearrangement joins TRBV29-1 to TRBJ1-2, with 9 bases lining up with TRBD1. This CDR3 region has 12 residues. Germline-derived CDR1 and CDR2 are SQVTM and ANQGSEA. The V gene end was trimmed by 4 bases and the J gene end by 4 bases; junction bases not matched to a gene: 1. Here the CDR3 DNA reads TGCAGCGTTGCGGACAGGGGCTATGGCTACACCTTC. Amino acid sequence: CSVADRGYGYTF.

This chain links TRBV2 with TRBJ1-5; 9 bases agree with TRBD1. The CDR3 length is 15 residues. Germline CDR1 is SNHLY and CDR2 is FYNNEI. Trimming cost V 4 bases and J 8 bases; bases outside gene matches: 9. CDR3 residues: CASSASLTGGEPQHF. The DNA for the CDR3 is TGTGCCAGCAGTGCCTCTCTGACAGGGGGAGAGCCCCAGCATTTT.

V usage is TRBV19 and J usage is TRBJ1-1; D possibly corresponds to TRBD1 (6 bases). This CDR3 contains 16 residues. V dropped 2 bases and J dropped 0 bases, with 13 bases sitting between them. Germline V lookup: CDR1 LNHDA, CDR2 SQIVND (reference sequence). CDR3 nucleotide sequence: TGTGCCAGTAGTATAACGGGGGGCCAGATGAACACTGAAGCTTTCTTT. It encodes CASSITGGQMNTEAFF.